This T cell receptor beta chain was captured by sequencing in a study of blood T cell repertoires in COVID-19. Germline CDR1 and CDR2: SQVTM and ANQGSEA. V dropped 8 bases and J dropped 2; count of bases not matched to a gene: 3. CDR3 length: 12 residues. Assay: immunoSEQ multiplex PCR; the TCRdb copy retains only in-frame clones and omits some. The table lists hundreds of thousands of clones, around 89% of them singletons. V and J are TRBV29-1 and TRBJ1-5; 7 nucleotides agree with TRBD1. This clonotype was obtained from a man aged 40-49 years with acute or convalescent COVID-19. The material sequenced was peripheral blood. The CDR3 DNA reads TGCAGCATCGGACAGGGCAATCAGCCCCAGCATTTT. This gives the protein CSIGQGNQPQHF.